Included here is one T cell receptor (beta chain) sequence, with context. Its matching antigen is unknown. The CDR3 is 18 residues long. V lost 0 bases, J lost 7 bases, and 15 bases stayed unmatched. The germline V gene encodes CDR1 SGHNT and CDR2 YENEEA. Primers: 60 Vbeta forward and 13 Jbeta reverse. TCRdb's table, derived via immunoSEQ multiplex PCR, lists solely in-frame clones and lacks some. The sample holds 190,000 or so clones, approximately 80% seen once. The data derive from a study of cytomegalovirus exposure and HLA in healthy donors. Study outcomes and limitations: When a later analysis was performed, an Asian-associated ancestry cluster reportedly had fewer N-insertions than the approximately 680-donor mean. Highly shared variants forming one cluster were likely a sequencing artifact.

The rearrangement links TRBV11-3 to TRBJ2-1, with TRBD1 matching over 7 bases. This receptor was taken from a boy between 10 and 17 years old in good health and CMV-seronegative. Material: PBMCs. CDR3 sequence: CASSLDFGAGGDPNEQFF. The CDR3 nucleotides are TGTGCCAGCAGCTTAGATTTCGGCGCAGGGGGTGATCCGAATGAGCAGTTCTTC.